This T cell receptor beta chain was sequenced in a study of T-cell memory formation after mild COVID-19. Broader study findings: Cross-reactive memory apparently joined, as some responding clones appeared in pre-infection memory. The study found contracting CD4+ clones mainly in CM and EM and contracting CD8+ clones in EMRA. Clones that contracted from day 15 to 85 had balanced CD4/CD8; later expanders were CD4+ biased.

V was pared by 5 bases and J by 0 bases, with 14 bases between. The V gene's germline CDR1 is LGHNA and CDR2 YNFKEQ. The CDR3 has 16 amino acids. This clonotype was seen only a few times. Its specificity is not known. cDNA libraries for TCR alpha and TCR beta, carrying sample barcodes and UMIs, came from 5'RACE with constant-segment primers. Each CDR3 protein gets one entry after TCRdb re-called the 5' RACE reads with MiXCR. The profile shows 470,000 or so distinct CDR3 sequences, 20% to 25% of them singletons. The sequencing input was PBMCs or a T cell subset sorted from them (not recorded which). The chain employs TRBV4-2 and TRBJ2-1, with D tentatively TRBD2 (6 bases). The sequence was obtained from an adult woman who had mild COVID-19 (a few samples of this study predate the infection). Cell type and time point are not known. CDR3 residues: CASSSSGQASYNEQFF. The CDR3 nucleotides are TGTGCCAGCAGCAGTAGCGGCCAAGCCTCCTACAATGAGCAGTTCTTC.